This TCR beta chain was captured in a study of blood T cell repertoires in COVID-19. In the study overall: Acute and convalescent COVID-19 samples came from the United States, Italy and Spain.

Per the original data handling: The assay estimated nucleated cells by amplifying reference gene primers. Libraries were prepared by immunoSEQ multiplex PCR; TCRdb keeps only in-frame clonotypes and omits some of them. The DNA was the basis for D and trimming; V, J and clone size are from that table. This table holds tens of thousands of clones, about 88% found once. This CDR3 is 15 amino acids long. Germline V gene lookup returns CDR1 SGHVS and CDR2 FQNEAQ. V shed 1 base, J shed 9 bases, and the junction held 6 bases outside the gene matches. The rearrangement links TRBV7-8 to TRBJ1-6; 7 bases line up with TRBD1. This sequence originates from a human donor in a cohort sampled during active COVID-19. Sequenced sample: peripheral blood. The CDR3, as DNA: TGTGCCAGCAGCTTAGTGGTAGGGGGCCCTTCACCCCTCCACTTT. Translation: CASSLVVGGPSPLHF.